This T cell receptor beta chain appears in the sequencing data of a study of CD8+ T cells in alopecia areata. Study-wide findings and caveats: Higher clonality than in normal scalp was seen in lesional scalp, especially alopecia totalis/universalis. Uncertainty about whether baseline CD8+ expansion is linked to response remains, with one nonresponder.

RNA, once extracted, was reverse transcribed into cDNA for use as the sequencing template. The protocol was immunoSEQ multiplex PCR, while the TCRdb copy is restricted to in-frame clones and leaves out a portion. This table has around 97,000 clones, just over 85% appearing once. About this clone: The target antigen is unknown.

Unmatched junction bases numbered 11, after V lost 0 bases and J lost 7 bases. The CDR3 has 18 amino acids. Germline CDR1 is SQVTM and CDR2 is ANQGSEA. The sample's treatment: oral pan-JAK inhibitor, 5-10 mg twice daily. Sorting of CD4+ and CD8+ T cells was performed on PBMCs. The rearrangement joins TRBV29-1 to TRBJ2-3; 15 bases align to TRBD2. The TCR was taken from a human donor with alopecia areata. Sequences were derived from CD8+ T cells sorted from blood, sampled at approximately week 34, from a patient treated with tofacitinib. Written as DNA, the CDR3 is TGCAGCGTTGAAGATCTTCGGACTAGCGGGGGGGCCTCGAATACGCAGTATTTT. Its translation is CSVEDLRTSGGASNTQYF.